This T cell receptor beta chain was found in a study of T-cell reconstitution after alpha-beta-depleted transplantation in children. Study-level findings and limits: Reported findings indicate that, about two months after transplant, alpha-beta T cells came from several hundred expanded clones, which were derived from non-depleted graft cells.

Per the germline V gene, CDR1 is DFQATT and CDR2 is SNEGSKA (reference sequence). The CDR3 loop spans 11 amino acids. Trimming removed 5 bases at V and 4 bases at J, with 6 bases between. In the case of this clonotype: The antigen is undetermined.

The authors prepared the TCRbeta library with unique molecular identifiers. Each CDR3 protein is one row after TCRdb ran MiXCR on the PCR reads. The sample consists of about 980,000 distinct CDR3 sequences, roughly 29% of them appearing once. The sequence was obtained from a boy under two years old who had a stem cell transplant for SCID, so the T cells may come from the graft donor. This sample comprised PBMCs, mostly from graft donor cells, obtained 360 days after TCRalphabeta/CD19-depleted stem cell transplant. This chain connects TRBV20-1 to TRBJ2-1, with D possibly matching TRBD1 (6 bases). The CDR3 region is CSAGQYNEQFF. CDR3 coding DNA: TGCAGTGCTGGACAGTACAATGAGCAGTTCTTC.